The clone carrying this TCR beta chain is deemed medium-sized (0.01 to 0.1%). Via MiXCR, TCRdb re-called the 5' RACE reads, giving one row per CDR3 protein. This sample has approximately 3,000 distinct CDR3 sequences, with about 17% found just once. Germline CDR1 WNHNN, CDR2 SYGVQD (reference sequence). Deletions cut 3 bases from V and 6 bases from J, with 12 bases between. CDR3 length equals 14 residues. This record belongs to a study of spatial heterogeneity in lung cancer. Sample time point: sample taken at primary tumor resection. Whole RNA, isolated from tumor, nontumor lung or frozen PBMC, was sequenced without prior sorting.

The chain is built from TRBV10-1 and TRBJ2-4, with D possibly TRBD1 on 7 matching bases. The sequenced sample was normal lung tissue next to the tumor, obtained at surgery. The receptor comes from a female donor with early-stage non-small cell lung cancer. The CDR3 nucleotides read TGCGCCAGCAGTGACGGGCGGGACAGAAACATTCAGTACTTC. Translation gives CASSDGRDRNIQYF.